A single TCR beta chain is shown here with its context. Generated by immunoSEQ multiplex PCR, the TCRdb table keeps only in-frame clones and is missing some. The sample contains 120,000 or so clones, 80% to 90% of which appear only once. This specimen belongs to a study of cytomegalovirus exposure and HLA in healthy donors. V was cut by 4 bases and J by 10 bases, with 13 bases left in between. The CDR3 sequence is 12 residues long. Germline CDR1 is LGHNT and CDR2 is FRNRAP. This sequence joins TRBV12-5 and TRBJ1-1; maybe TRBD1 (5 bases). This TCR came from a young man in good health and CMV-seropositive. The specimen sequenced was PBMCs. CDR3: CASGSDNPGAFF. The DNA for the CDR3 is TGTGCTAGTGGTTCGGACAATCCGGGAGCTTTCTTT.